This T cell receptor beta chain was found in a study of blood T cell repertoires in COVID-19. Looking at the study overall: Samples taken during acute and convalescent COVID-19 were collected in the United States, Italy and Spain.

The study drew participants aged about 18 to 89 years from approximately 25 US areas. V dropped 5 bases and J dropped 0; count of bases not matched to a gene: 8. Germline-derived CDR1 and CDR2 are SGHNT and YENEEA. The CDR3 extends over 17 amino acids. Assay used: immunoSEQ multiplex PCR; TCRdb lists only in-frame clones, some missing. This repertoire shows about 300,000 clones, roughly 89% found once; its top ten account for about 4.5%. The TCR comes from a woman in her late teens or twenties with acute COVID-19. The genes are TRBV11-3 and TRBJ2-2; 8 nucleotides match TRBD2. Sequencing was carried out using PBMCs or T cells enriched from blood (not recorded which). CDR3 in amino acids: CASSSGRQRTNTGELFF. For the CDR3, the DNA is TGTGCCAGCAGCAGCGGGAGACAGCGAACGAACACCGGGGAGCTGTTTTTT.